Sequencing of this TCR beta chain was carried out in a study of T cells expressing NK-cell markers. Overall study context: Seven of the eight sequenced donors were classified as HCMV-seropositive, and one was classified as seronegative. The study, taken as a whole, reports: HCMV specificity of the expanded NKG2C+ T cell clones was not established. Once again these clonotypes came out on top in the CD3+CD56-NKG2C+ fraction of a few donors.

Researchers built TCR beta cDNA using 5'RACE template switching with UMIs. TCRdb reanalyzed the 5' RACE reads and collapses them to one entry per CDR3 protein, without DNA. The sample is made up of about 450,000 distinct CDR3 sequences, and the top ten hold roughly 7.2% of it. Germline-derived CDR1 and CDR2 are SQVTM and ANQGSEA. The CDR3 contains 11 residues. Remarks on this clonotype: Its antigen is unknown.

The sample was blood T cells: a sorted CD56 or NKG2C T cell subset, CD4+ or CD8+ T cells, or bulk PBMC T cells (not recorded which). This receptor was obtained from a woman aged 18-69 years in good health. The V and J genes are TRBV29-1 and TRBJ1-2. CDR3 amino acids: CSGGGNYGYTF.